This T cell receptor beta chain was sequenced during a study of T cells in Graves' hyperthyroidism and ophthalmopathy. Amplification of TCR beta CDR3 regions used RNA as the template. A first-round RT-PCR of the TCR CDR3 used the HTBI primer set. TCRdb analysed the multiplex PCR reads with MiXCR anew, one entry per CDR3 protein. The sample records 660,000 or so distinct CDR3 sequences, about 45% being singletons. As regards this clonotype: Antigen: not known.

Any patient presenting with uncontrolled infection, other autoimmune disease, pregnancy or lactation was left out. Orbital computed tomography, thyroid ultrasound, serum thyroxine and TRAb, and clinical symptoms together informed the diagnoses. Broader study findings: Before onset, by a median of around 6.1 months, the model predicted ophthalmopathy. Among thyroid clonotypes expanded above 0.001, most also appeared in blood.

This CDR3 has 16 residues. The germline V gene has CDR1 PRHDT and CDR2 FYEKMQ (reference sequence). V shed 0 bases and J 2 bases; nucleotides not matched to a gene: 6. The chain joins TRBV13 to TRBJ2-7; 8 bases align to TRBD1. This TCR was sampled from an adult man with Graves' disease, either hyperthyroidism or ophthalmopathy (not recorded which). The sequencing input was peripheral blood or thyroid tissue (not recorded which). CDR3 DNA: TGTGCCAGCAGCTTAGGACAGGGGGTAAACACCTACGAGCAGTACTTC. Amino acids: CASSLGQGVNTYEQYF.